A single sample is the source of the 13 T cell receptor beta chains below, sequenced in a study of shared clonotypes between healthy human individuals. The data were produced by immunoSEQ multiplex PCR, yet TCRdb's version contains in-frame clones alone and is incomplete. The sample lists about 100,000 clones, approximately 75% seen once, with roughly 52% in the top ten. The sample consisted of memory CD8+ T cells sorted from blood. Described subset: CD45RO+ cells pooled with CCR7-negative TemRA cells. The receptors come from a man aged 25 to 40 in good health.

The chain joins TRBV28 to TRBJ2-7; 8 positions agree with TRBD1. V lost 4 bases to trimming and J lost 7 bases; unmatched junction nucleotides: 6. Germline V gene data show CDR1 as MDHEN and CDR2 as SYDVKM. The CDR3 length is 13 residues. CDR3 loop: CASSWQGAREQYF. For the CDR3, the DNA is TGTGCCAGCAGTTGGCAGGGGGCGAGGGAGCAGTACTTC.

In its sample, this clone ranks as medium-sized. The rearrangement joins TRBV2 to TRBJ2-7; TRBD1 matches at 7 bases. CDR3 length: 17 residues. The germline CDR1 and CDR2 sequences are SNHLY and FYNNEI. With V trimmed by 5 bases and J by 6 bases, 19 bases remained unmatched. For the CDR3, the DNA is TGTGCCAGCAGTCTGAGGCGAGGGGGACAGCTAAGTAGCGAGCAGTACTTC. Its protein product is CASSLRRGGQLSSEQYF.

This clone was recorded at least ten times. The CDR3 reads CASSLGAVLSTDTQYF. The DNA for the CDR3 is TGTGCCAGCAGCTTAGGAGCGGTACTTAGCACAGATACGCAGTATTTT. This chain uses TRBV7-9 with TRBJ2-3, with D perhaps TRBD2 (5 bases). Germline CDR1 is SEHNR and CDR2 is FQNEAQ (reference sequence). The CDR3 runs 16 residues. The V gene lost 1 base and the J gene lost 0 bases, with 11 bases spanning the gap.

The V and J genes are TRBV5-1 and TRBJ2-2; D is unresolved. The germline V gene encodes CDR1 SGHRS and CDR2 YFSETQ. This CDR3 is built from 16 residues. Trimming took 0 bases from V and 3 from J, leaving 12 bases between them. CDR3: CASSLGTTRYTGELFF. CDR3 DNA sequence: TGCGCCAGCAGCTTGGGCACCACCCGATACACCGGGGAGCTGTTTTTT.

The chain combines TRBV11-2 with TRBJ2-1; 8 bases match TRBD2. Germline CDR1 and CDR2: SGHAT and FQNNGV. This CDR3 spans 15 amino acids. The V segment lost 0 bases and the J segment 7 bases; nucleotides outside the gene matches: 5. The CDR3 reads CASSLDSGTGNEQFF. The CDR3 bases are TGTGCCAGCAGCTTAGATAGCGGGACGGGGAATGAGCAGTTCTTC.

The gene calls are TRBV5-1 and TRBJ2-5; D might be TRBD2 (5 bases). Trimming removed 0 bases from V and 3 bases from J, with 12 bases in between. Germline V gives CDR1 SGHRS, CDR2 YFSETQ. The CDR3 consists of 15 residues. The CDR3 bases are TGCGCCAGCAGCTTGGGGTCCAGCGGAGAAGAGACCCAGTACTTC. Translated, it gives CASSLGSSGEETQYF. The complete variable domain, with remaining parts taken from reference TRBV5-1 and TRBJ2-5, reads KAGVTQTPRYLIKTRGQQVTLSCSPISGHRSVSWYQQTPGQGLQFLFEYFSETQRNKGNFPGRFSGRQFSNSRSEMNVSTLELGDSALYLCASSLGSSGEETQYFGPGTRLLVL.

The gene calls are TRBV28 and TRBJ2-7, with 9 bases that match TRBD1. The CDR3 length is 16 residues. Germline loops: CDR1 MDHEN, CDR2 SYDVKM. V dropped 2 bases and J dropped 0; count of bases not matched to a gene: 5. CDR3 amino acids: CASSLRGTGHSYEQYF. The DNA of the CDR3 is TGTGCCAGCAGTTTACGAGGGACAGGGCACTCCTACGAGCAGTACTTC.

The chain employs TRBV5-4 and TRBJ2-5; D uncertain. Per germline, CDR1 SGHNT and CDR2 YYREEE (reference sequence). The CDR3 has 13 amino acids. V was cut by 2 bases and J by 7 bases, with 12 bases left in between. This chain's CDR3 is CASSFGSPGTQYF. The CDR3 nucleotides are TGTGCCAGCAGCTTCGGCAGCCCCGGGACCCAGTACTTC.

The chain combines TRBV6-5 with TRBJ1-1; D is uncertain. This CDR3 spans 14 amino acids. The V gene's germline CDR1 is MNHEY and CDR2 SVGAGI. The V and J ends lost 6 bases and 5 bases respectively, with 16 bases between them. The CDR3 is CASSPTSTPTEAFF. DNA for the CDR3: TGTGCCAGCAGCCCCACCTCTACCCCAACTGAAGCTTTCTTT.

CDR3 sequence: CASSLEGDEQFF. The CDR3 DNA sequence: TGTGCCAGCAGCCTTGAGGGTGATGAGCAGTTCTTC. V is TRBV25-1 and J is TRBJ2-1; perhaps TRBD2 as D (5 bases). The CDR3 extends over 12 amino acids. Germline V gene sequence: CDR1 MGHDK, CDR2 SYGVNS. V shed 6 bases and J shed 8 bases, with 11 bases lying between them. Together with reference TRBV25-1 and TRBJ2-1, the CDR3 gives the full variable domain: EADIYQTPRYLVIGTGKKITLECSQTMGHDKMYWYQQDPGMELHLIHYSYGVNSTEKGDLSSESTVSRIRTEHFPLTLESARPSHTSQYLCASSLEGDEQFFGPGTRLTVL.

V and J are TRBV10-3 and TRBJ2-7; 8 bases match TRBD1. V shed 10 bases, J shed 0 bases, and the junction held 5 bases outside the gene matches. Germline lookup yields CDR1 ENHRY and CDR2 SYGVKD. The CDR3 runs 13 residues. CDR3 DNA sequence: TGTGCCACTGGACAGGGAAGCTCCTACGAGCAGTACTTC. This gives the protein CATGQGSSYEQYF.

This clone showed up just once. This chain uses TRBV7-3 with TRBJ2-7; D is possibly TRBD2 (5 bases). This CDR3 comprises 14 residues. From germline, CDR1 is SGHTA and CDR2 FQGTGA. Deletions cut 2 bases from V and 6 bases from J, with 14 bases between. DNA for the CDR3: TGTGCCAGCAGCTTATCACTAGTTCCGACCGAGCAGTACTTC. This codes for CASSLSLVPTEQYF.

This chain uses TRBV23-1 with TRBJ2-7; no reliable D call. Being an ORF, TRBV23-1 has a function that is uncertain. The CDR3 contains 9 residues. The CDR3 nucleotides read TGCGTCGAGGCTTACGAGCAGTACTTC. Translating gives CVEAYEQYF.